This is a list of T cell receptor beta chains from one sample in a study of CD8+ T cells in alopecia areata. Here immunoSEQ multiplex PCR was the method, and the copy in TCRdb shows in-frame clones only, minus some. The sample contains 180,000 or so clones, less than 75% of which appear only once. The sample here was CD8+ T cells sorted from blood, taken at week 0. The source is a human donor with alopecia areata. The CDR3 runs from the conserved cysteine through the conserved F or W. D genes are given only for firm matches. Clone size is not always given. Where it is, it says once, few, many or a class for expanded clones.

cdr3_aa | cdr3_nt | d_call | j_call | clone_size | v_call | cdr3_length
CASSLFVQGDQPQHF | TGTGCCAGCAGCTTGTTCGTACAGGGTGATCAGCCCCAGCATTTT | . | TRBJ1-5 | . | TRBV5-6 | 15
CAWTTSGDYNEQFF | TGTGCCTGGACCACTAGCGGGGACTACAATGAGCAGTTCTTC | TRBD2 | TRBJ2-1 | . | TRBV30 | 14
CASSYSQTGGGTEAFF | TGTGCCAGCAGTTACTCCCAGACAGGGGGAGGGACTGAAGCTTTCTTT | TRBD1 | TRBJ1-1 | . | TRBV6-6 | 16
CASYLKRGLEETQYF | TGTGCCAGCTATTTGAAACGGGGGCTCGAGGAGACCCAGTACTTC | . | TRBJ2-5 | . | TRBV7-9 | 15
CAISESGGGLDTQYF | TGTGCCATCAGTGAGTCAGGAGGGGGCCTGGATACGCAGTATTTT | . | TRBJ2-3 | . | TRBV10-3 | 15
CASSEEGVNTGELFF | TGTGCCAGCAGTGAAGAGGGTGTGAACACCGGGGAGCTGTTTTTT | . | TRBJ2-2 | once | TRBV2 | 15
CASSAGLGGGEQYF | TGTGCCAGCAGCGCCGGACTAGGAGGAGGCGAGCAGTACTTC | TRBD2 | TRBJ2-7 | . | TRBV9 | 14
CASSPDNSYEQYF | TGTGCCAGCAGCCCCGACAACTCCTACGAGCAGTACTTC | . | TRBJ2-7 | . | TRBV2 | 13
CASSRGWGSFNYGYTF | TGTGCCAGTAGCCGAGGTTGGGGCAGCTTTAACTATGGCTACACCTTC | . | TRBJ1-2 | . | TRBV19 | 16
CASKPGIPVTEAFF | TGCGCCAGCAAACCCGGTATCCCGGTCACTGAAGCTTTCTTT | . | TRBJ1-1 | . | TRBV5-1 | 14
CASSYSPSGGGETQYF | TGTGCCAGCAGTTACTCTCCTAGCGGGGGTGGAGAGACCCAGTACTTC | TRBD2 | TRBJ2-5 | . | TRBV6-5 | 16
CASSYSPGLRNTEAFF | TGTGCCAGCAGTTACTCGCCGGGGCTCAGGAACACTGAAGCTTTCTTT | . | TRBJ1-1 | few | TRBV6-5 | 16
CASSSTGLGGSNQPQHF | TGTGCCAGCAGCTCTACGGGATTGGGCGGTAGCAATCAGCCCCAGCATTTT | . | TRBJ1-5 | . | TRBV7-9 | 17
CASSNTRQDPHEQYF | TGTGCCAGCAGCAACACTAGACAGGACCCCCACGAGCAGTACTTC | . | TRBJ2-7 | once | TRBV2 | 15
CASSTGTVEAFF | TGTGCCAGCAGTACGGGGACCGTTGAAGCTTTCTTT | . | TRBJ1-1 | . | TRBV6-5 | 12
CASSQGTDGYGYTF | TGCGCCAGCAGCCAAGGTACAGACGGGTATGGCTACACCTTC | . | TRBJ1-2 | . | TRBV4-1 | 14
CASSSRVGGTNEQYF | TGTGCCAGCAGCTCCAGGGTTGGGGGAACAAACGAGCAGTACTTC | . | TRBJ2-7 | . | TRBV5-6 | 15
CASSEGQGIQETQYF | TGTGCCAGCAGTGAGGGACAGGGGATACAAGAGACCCAGTACTTC | TRBD1 | TRBJ2-5 | once | TRBV2 | 15
CASSLVSGQETQYF | TGTGCCAGCAGCTTAGTAAGCGGGCAAGAGACCCAGTACTTC | . | TRBJ2-5 | . | TRBV7-9 | 14
CASSLRGYEQYF | TGTGCCAGCAGTCTGCGGGGTTACGAGCAGTACTTC | . | TRBJ2-7 | few | TRBV27 | 12
CAWSDGGSGANVLTF | TGTGCCTGGAGTGATGGAGGCTCTGGGGCCAACGTCCTGACTTTC | . | TRBJ2-6 | once | TRBV30 | 15
CASSAGSGANVLTF | TGTGCCAGCAGCGCAGGGTCTGGGGCCAACGTCCTGACTTTC | . | TRBJ2-6 | . | TRBV9 | 14
CASSERRQGTDGYTF | TGTGCCAGCAGTGAACGGAGGCAGGGAACTGATGGCTACACCTTC | . | TRBJ1-2 | . | TRBV6-1 | 15
CASSVGGGANVLTF | TGTGCCAGCAGCGTAGGGGGTGGGGCCAACGTCCTGACTTTC | . | TRBJ2-6 | . | TRBV9 | 14
CASSLAGSEQYF | TGTGCCAGCAGCTTAGCAGGGAGCGAGCAGTACTTC | . | TRBJ2-7 | few | TRBV13 | 12
CASSSGILNVLTF | TGTGCCAGCAGCTCGGGGATTCTAAACGTCCTGACTTTC | . | TRBJ2-6 | . | TRBV7-2 | 13
CATLTGGHEQFF | TGTGCCACTCTGACAGGAGGGCATGAGCAGTTCTTC | . | TRBJ2-1 | few | TRBV19 | 12
CASRPLSGAYNEQFF | TGTGCCAGCCGTCCCCTTAGCGGGGCGTACAATGAGCAGTTCTTC | TRBD2 | TRBJ2-1 | . | TRBV27 | 15
CAWSAGATLNSPLHF | TGTGCCTGGAGTGCAGGGGCAACCTTGAATTCACCCCTCCACTTT | . | TRBJ1-6 | . | TRBV30 | 15
CASSQAGGLFQETQYF | TGTGCCAGCAGCCAAGCGGGGGGCTTATTCCAAGAGACCCAGTACTTC | TRBD2 | TRBJ2-5 | . | TRBV7-8 | 16
CAWDRQGGTEAFF | TGTGCCTGGGACAGACAGGGGGGGACTGAAGCTTTCTTT | TRBD1 | TRBJ1-1 | . | TRBV30 | 13
CASSWGTSGGINEQFF | TGTGCCAGCAGCTGGGGGACTAGCGGGGGAATTAATGAGCAGTTCTTC | TRBD2 | TRBJ2-1 | . | TRBV9 | 16
CASSPPSGHYNEQFF | TGCGCCAGCAGCCCGCCTAGCGGACACTACAATGAGCAGTTCTTC | TRBD2 | TRBJ2-1 | . | TRBV4-1 | 15
CASSLGTSNQPQHF | TGCGCCAGCAGCCTTGGGACTAGCAATCAGCCCCAGCATTTT | . | TRBJ1-5 | few | TRBV4-1 | 14
CATRTSGGRGTQYF | TGTGCCACCCGGACTAGCGGGGGCCGGGGTACGCAGTATTTT | TRBD2 | TRBJ2-3 | . | TRBV6-5 | 14
CAWTLGGALGYTF | TGTGCCTGGACGCTGGGGGGCGCTTTGGGCTACACCTTC | . | TRBJ1-2 | once | TRBV30 | 13
CSVDFQGDTGELFF | TGCAGCGTTGACTTCCAGGGGGACACCGGGGAGCTGTTTTTT | TRBD1 | TRBJ2-2 | . | TRBV29-1 | 14
CASTPSGPPTDTQYF | TGCGCCAGCACCCCATCGGGGCCTCCCACAGATACGCAGTATTTT | . | TRBJ2-3 | . | TRBV5-1 | 15
CASSESLWGEQYF | TGTGCCAGCAGTGAAAGTCTGTGGGGCGAGCAGTACTTC | . | TRBJ2-7 | few | TRBV27 | 13
CASSSDRSSTEAFF | TGTGCCAGCAGTTCAGACAGGAGTAGCACTGAAGCTTTCTTT | . | TRBJ1-1 | . | TRBV2 | 14
CASSLGLWQRLETQYF | TGTGCCAGCAGCTTAGGACTGTGGCAGAGGTTGGAGACCCAGTACTTC | . | TRBJ2-5 | . | TRBV11-2 | 16
CAWLQGNTEAFF | TGTGCCTGGTTACAGGGAAACACTGAAGCTTTCTTT | . | TRBJ1-1 | . | TRBV30 | 12
CASSQMSFAPETQYF | TGTGCCAGCAGCCAGATGAGCTTTGCCCCAGAGACCCAGTACTTC | . | TRBJ2-5 | . | TRBV28 | 15
CASSFVATNTGELFF | TGCGCCAGCAGTTTCGTAGCAACGAACACCGGGGAGCTGTTTTTT | . | TRBJ2-2 | few | TRBV4-1 | 15
CSAFVGGLKGTDTQYF | TGCAGCGCTTTTGTGGGGGGACTCAAGGGCACAGATACGCAGTATTTT | . | TRBJ2-3 | . | TRBV29-1 | 16
CASSPAGGAYEQYF | TGTGCCAGTAGCCCCGCGGGGGGAGCCTACGAGCAGTACTTC | TRBD2 | TRBJ2-7 | . | TRBV19 | 14
CASSTTRTGGEHNYCYTF | TGTGCCAGCAGCACGACGCGGACAGGGGGTGAACATAACTATTGCTACACCTTC | TRBD1 | TRBJ1-2 | . | TRBV9 | 18
CASSQSGARREAFF | TGTGCCAGCAGTCAATCCGGGGCACGGCGAGAAGCTTTCTTT | . | TRBJ1-1 | few | TRBV28 | 14
CASSSRGVVAPYEQYF | TGTGCCAGCAGCTCAAGGGGTGTGGTCGCTCCCTACGAGCAGTACTTC | . | TRBJ2-7 | . | TRBV7-2 | 16
CSVEADRAIYGYTF | TGCAGCGTTGAAGCGGACAGGGCGATCTATGGCTACACCTTC | TRBD1 | TRBJ1-2 | . | TRBV29-1 | 14
CAWSLGDGNTIYF | TGTGCCTGGAGTTTAGGGGACGGAAACACCATATATTTT | . | TRBJ1-3 | . | TRBV30 | 13
CASGLGSYNEQFF | TGTGCTAGTGGTTTGGGATCCTACAATGAGCAGTTCTTC | . | TRBJ2-1 | few | TRBV12-5 | 13
CASSFTSEQYF | TGTGCCAGCAGCTTCACGAGCGAGCAGTACTTC | . | TRBJ2-7 | . | TRBV7-9 | 11
CAITQGGLNTEAFF | TGTGCCATCACACAGGGGGGCCTGAACACTGAAGCTTTCTTT | TRBD1 | TRBJ1-1 | many | TRBV10-3 | 14